This T cell receptor (beta chain) emerged from a study of CD8+CD57+ T cells in acquired aplastic anemia. The CDR3 is 12 residues long. Germline V gene data show CDR1 as MNHEY and CDR2 as SVGEGT. Between the trimmed V and J ends, which lost 5 bases and 3 bases, there was a span of 7 bases. Investigators profiled TCR beta VDJ and CDR3 from genomic DNA template. One entry per CDR3 protein, called by TCRdb with MiXCR from the reads. The top ten clones hold roughly 2.5% of a sample with roughly 58,000 distinct CDR3 sequences, over 45% of them seen once. The chain links TRBV6-2 or TRBV6-3 to TRBJ1-2; D is ambiguous. The specimen sequenced was sorted CD4+, CD8+, or CD8+CD57+ T cells (not recorded which) from PBMCs. This clonotype originated in a human donor in good health, serving as a control. The CDR3 DNA sequence: TGTGCCAGCAGTATCGTGGACTATGGCTACACCTTC. It codes for CASSIVDYGYTF.